This T cell receptor beta chain emerged from a study of regulatory T cells in long-lasting Graves disease (dated by TCRdb to about 2021). Study-wide context: Persistent Graves' disease meant more than 5 years of antithyroid drug treatment with TSH receptor autoantibodies that stayed positive. TCR sequencing covered about 13 persistent and 20 newly diagnosed Graves' disease patients, some 35 samples in total. The study took place in China and was registered as a clinical trial. In the clinical cohort, patients with persistent Graves' disease had used antithyroid drugs for an average of around ten years. Peripheral blood TCR sequencing and RNA sequencing compared persistent Graves' disease patients with newly diagnosed Graves' disease patients.

This clonotype was detected ten times or more. Its cognate antigen has yet to be identified. Base-call qualities are not available, and no considerably larger clone is one nucleotide away. Study-wide findings and limitations: Persistent disease showed preferential use of TRBV28, TRBJ1-2 and TRBJ2-5, whereas newly diagnosed disease favored TRBV20-1 and TRBJ2-1. Persistent Graves' disease patients showed lower TCR Shannon entropy and fewer highly expanded clones than newly diagnosed patients, suggesting clonal expansion. More public clonotypes were shared among persistent patients (approximately 3,000) than among newly diagnosed patients (more than 900). The authors acknowledged the small sample size as a limitation that may reduce accuracy. Because the primary lesion, thyroid tissue, could not be accessed, the study looked at peripheral blood alone. Sequencing and analysis were restricted to the TCR beta chain.

The CDR3 measures 17 amino acids from cysteine to phenylalanine. Only the CDR3 region is kept as DNA, spanning 51 bases read in frame from base 1. V is cut back by 5 bases and J by 3 bases, with 15 bases in the junction unmatched. CDR1 and CDR2 were assigned from the germline V gene as MDHEN and SYDVKM. The receptor library was made with multiplex PCR. Data came from an Illumina HiSeq 4000. TCR beta libraries were built with iRepertoire HTBI primers and Arm-PCR amplification of CDR3 regions. Before sequencing, the PCR products went through gel purification. The source study handled its data this way. Gene usage analysis of CDR3 amino acid clonotypes used the approximately 62 TRBV and about 15 TRBJ segments found across samples. Filtered high-quality paired reads were merged into contigs using COPE and FqMerger. BLAST was used to align contigs to IMGT TRBV, TRBD and TRBJ reference genes, with CDR3 defined following IMGT. Any clonotype with a frequency above 0.1% was classified as a highly expanded clone. Shannon entropy was used to measure repertoire diversity, and the Gini coefficient was used to measure V-J evenness. Public clonotypes were defined as clonotypes shared by more than one individual. Starting from the raw public reads, TCRdb applied fastp trimming at Q25, assembled clones with MiXCR and retained in-frame beta chains. Entries are consolidated by CDR3 protein sequence, retaining the most common genes and DNA. These V and J calls are TCRdb output, not the study's own analysis. Recorded for this sample are around 450,000 distinct CDR3 sequences; 20% to 25% of them occurred a single time. The top ten hold about 7% of the sample.

The time point label on this specimen signifies: persistent/refractory GD, antithyroid drugs over 5 years with positive TRAb. For both TCR sequencing and RNA sequencing, RNA was extracted from PBMCs in TRIzol. Graves' disease was diagnosed according to American Thyroid Association guidelines. Patients were recruited from an endocrinology department in Xi'an, China. Each patient gave about 8.1 milliliters of peripheral blood, collected in an EDTA anticoagulant tube. Ficoll Paque Plus density gradient separation was used to isolate PBMCs, and no additional T cell sorting was done. An Agilent 2100 Bioanalyzer and agarose gel were used to assess RNA quality, and a NanoDrop 2000 was used to measure RNA concentration.

This sequence was found in a female donor with Graves disease. The sequence joins TRBV28 to TRBJ2-7; TRBD2 matches 8 bases in the middle. Sequences were derived from peripheral blood mononuclear cells (PBMCs), sampled when the disease was refractory, from a patient treated with antithyroid drugs. The DNA reads TGTGCCAGCAGTCCCCCGGGGGCGGGAGGACGGGGCTACGAGCAGTACTTC. This gives the protein CASSPPGAGGRGYEQYF.